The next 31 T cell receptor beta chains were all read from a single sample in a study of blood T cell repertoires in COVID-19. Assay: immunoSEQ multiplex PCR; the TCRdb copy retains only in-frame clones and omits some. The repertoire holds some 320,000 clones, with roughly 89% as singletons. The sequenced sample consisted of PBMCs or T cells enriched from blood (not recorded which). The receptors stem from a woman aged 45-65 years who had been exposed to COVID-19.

The CDR3 protein is CASSLLGESNSGANVLTF. DNA of the CDR3: TGTGCCAGCAGTTTATTGGGAGAAAGCAACTCTGGGGCCAACGTCCTGACTTTC. This chain links TRBV28 with TRBJ2-6; possible D gene TRBD2, 5 bases. Between the trimmed V and J ends, which lost 1 base and 0 bases, there was a span of 13 bases. This CDR3 has 18 amino acids. Germline V gene lookup returns CDR1 MDHEN and CDR2 SYDVKM. Based on the CDR3 plus reference TRBV28 and TRBJ2-6, the full variable domain is DVKVTQSSRYLVKRTGEKVFLECVQDMDHENMFWYRQDPGLGLRLIYFSYDVKMKEKGDIPEGYSVSREKKERFSLILESASTNQTSMYLCASSLLGESNSGANVLTFGAGSRLTVL.

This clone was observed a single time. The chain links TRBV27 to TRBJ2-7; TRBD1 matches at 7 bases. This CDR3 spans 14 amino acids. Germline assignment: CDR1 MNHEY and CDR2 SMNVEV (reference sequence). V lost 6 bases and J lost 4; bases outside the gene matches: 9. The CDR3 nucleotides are TGTGCCAGCAGAAGTCCCAAGACAGGGTACGAGCAGTACTTC. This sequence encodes CASRSPKTGYEQYF.

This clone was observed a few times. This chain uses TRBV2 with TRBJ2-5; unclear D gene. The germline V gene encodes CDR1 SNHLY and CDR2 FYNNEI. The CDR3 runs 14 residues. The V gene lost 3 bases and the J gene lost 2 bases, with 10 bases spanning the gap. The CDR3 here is CASSEVGRQETQYF. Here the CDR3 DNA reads TGTGCCAGCAGTGAGGTGGGCAGACAAGAGACCCAGTACTTC.

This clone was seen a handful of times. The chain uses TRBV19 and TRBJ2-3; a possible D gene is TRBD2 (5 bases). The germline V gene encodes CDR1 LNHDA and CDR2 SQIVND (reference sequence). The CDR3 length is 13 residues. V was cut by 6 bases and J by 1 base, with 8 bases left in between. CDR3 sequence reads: CASRERGTDTQYF. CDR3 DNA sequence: TGTGCCAGTAGGGAGAGGGGCACAGATACGCAGTATTTT.

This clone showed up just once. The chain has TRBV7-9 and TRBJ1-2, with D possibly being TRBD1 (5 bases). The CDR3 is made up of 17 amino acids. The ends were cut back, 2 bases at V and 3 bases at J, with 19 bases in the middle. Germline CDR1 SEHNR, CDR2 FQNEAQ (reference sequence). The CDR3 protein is CASSLKGALHRDYGYTF. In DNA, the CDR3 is TGTGCCAGCAGCTTAAAAGGGGCGCTCCATCGGGACTATGGCTACACCTTC.

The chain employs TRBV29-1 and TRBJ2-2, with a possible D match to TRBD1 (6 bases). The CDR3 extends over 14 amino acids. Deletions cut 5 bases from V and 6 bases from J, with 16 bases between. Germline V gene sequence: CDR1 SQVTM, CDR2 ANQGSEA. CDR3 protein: CSVRWAGDAGELFF. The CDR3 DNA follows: TGCAGCGTTAGATGGGCAGGGGACGCCGGGGAGCTGTTTTTT.

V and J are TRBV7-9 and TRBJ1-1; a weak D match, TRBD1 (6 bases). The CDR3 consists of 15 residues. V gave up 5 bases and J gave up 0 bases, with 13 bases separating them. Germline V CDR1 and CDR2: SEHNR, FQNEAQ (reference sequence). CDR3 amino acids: CASSPSGQMNTEAFF. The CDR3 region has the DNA TGTGCCAGCAGCCCCTCCGGACAGATGAACACTGAAGCTTTCTTT.

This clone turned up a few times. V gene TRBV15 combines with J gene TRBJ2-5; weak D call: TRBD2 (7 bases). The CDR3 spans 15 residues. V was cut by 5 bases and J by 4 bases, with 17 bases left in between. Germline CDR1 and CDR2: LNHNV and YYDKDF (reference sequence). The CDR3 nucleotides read TGTGCCACCAGCGTGGTGGGGGGGCCTACAGAGACCCAGTACTTC. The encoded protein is CATSVVGGPTETQYF.

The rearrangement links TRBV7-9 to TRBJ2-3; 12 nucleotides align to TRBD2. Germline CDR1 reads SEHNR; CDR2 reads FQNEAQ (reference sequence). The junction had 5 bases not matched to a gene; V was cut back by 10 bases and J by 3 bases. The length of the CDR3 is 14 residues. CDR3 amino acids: CAKGLAGQTDTQYF. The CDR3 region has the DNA TGTGCCAAGGGACTAGCGGGCCAGACAGATACGCAGTATTTT.

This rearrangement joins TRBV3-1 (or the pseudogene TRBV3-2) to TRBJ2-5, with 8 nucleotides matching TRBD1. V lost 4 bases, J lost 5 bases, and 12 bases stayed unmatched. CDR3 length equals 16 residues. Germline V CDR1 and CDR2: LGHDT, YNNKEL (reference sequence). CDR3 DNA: TGTGCCAGCAGCCGTGCAGTCAGGGGGCGCGGGGAGACCCAGTACTTC. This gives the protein CASSRAVRGRGETQYF.

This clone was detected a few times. As DNA, the CDR3 is TGCGCCAGCAGCGGACCCGGGACTAGCACCGGGGAGCTGTTTTTT. Its translation: CASSGPGTSTGELFF. V is TRBV5-1 and J is TRBJ2-2; 8 positions match TRBD2. Per germline, CDR1 SGHRS and CDR2 YFSETQ. CDR3 length: 15 residues. V was pared by 4 bases and J by 4 bases, with 6 bases of the junction left unmatched.

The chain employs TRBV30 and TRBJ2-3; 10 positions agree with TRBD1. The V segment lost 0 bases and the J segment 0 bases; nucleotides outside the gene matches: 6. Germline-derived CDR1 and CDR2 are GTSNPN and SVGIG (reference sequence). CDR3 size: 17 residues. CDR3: CAWSVGQGTPSTDTQYF. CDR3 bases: TGTGCCTGGAGTGTGGGACAGGGGACTCCTAGCACAGATACGCAGTATTTT. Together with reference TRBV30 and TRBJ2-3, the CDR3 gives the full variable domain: SQTIHQWPATLVQPVGSPLSLECTVEGTSNPNLYWYRQAAGRGLQLLFYSVGIGQISSEVPQNLSASRPQDRQFILSSKKLLLSDSGFYLCAWSVGQGTPSTDTQYFGPGTRLTVL.

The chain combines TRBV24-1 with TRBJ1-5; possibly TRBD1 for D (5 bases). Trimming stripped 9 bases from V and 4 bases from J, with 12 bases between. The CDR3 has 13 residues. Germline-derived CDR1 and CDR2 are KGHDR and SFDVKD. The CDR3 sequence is CATAEGHNQPQHF. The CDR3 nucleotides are TGTGCCACCGCGGAGGGGCATAATCAGCCCCAGCATTTT.

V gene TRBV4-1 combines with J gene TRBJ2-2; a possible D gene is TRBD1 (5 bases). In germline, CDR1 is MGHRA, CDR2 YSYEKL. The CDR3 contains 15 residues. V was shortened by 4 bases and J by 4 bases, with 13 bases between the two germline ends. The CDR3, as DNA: TGCGCCAGCAGCCTTAGCCCAGGGCTCACCGGGGAGCTGTTTTTT. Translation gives CASSLSPGLTGELFF.

Here the CDR3 DNA reads TGTGCCAGCAGCCAAGGAAGCGGGGGGGCAGTCAATGAGCAGTTCTTC. It yields the protein CASSQGSGGAVNEQFF. The gene calls are TRBV4-2 and TRBJ2-1; TRBD2 matches at 10 bases. This CDR3 spans 16 amino acids. With V trimmed by 1 base and J by 6 bases, 6 bases remained unmatched. Germline CDR1 reads LGHNA; CDR2 reads YNFKEQ.

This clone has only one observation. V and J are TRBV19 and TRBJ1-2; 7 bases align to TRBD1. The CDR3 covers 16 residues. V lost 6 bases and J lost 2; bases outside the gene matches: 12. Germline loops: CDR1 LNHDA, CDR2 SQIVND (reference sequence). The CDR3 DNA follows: TGTGCCAGTAGCCGAGAGGGATTGACAGGGAACTATGGCTACACCTTC. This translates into CASSREGLTGNYGYTF.

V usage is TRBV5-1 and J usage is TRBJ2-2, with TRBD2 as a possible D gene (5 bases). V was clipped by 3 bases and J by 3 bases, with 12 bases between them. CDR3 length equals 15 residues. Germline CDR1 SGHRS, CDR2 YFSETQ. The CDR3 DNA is TGCGCCAGCAGCTCTACGGGGTTAGACACCGGGGAGCTGTTTTTT. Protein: CASSSTGLDTGELFF. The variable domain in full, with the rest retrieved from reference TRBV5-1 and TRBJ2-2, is KAGVTQTPRYLIKTRGQQVTLSCSPISGHRSVSWYQQTPGQGLQFLFEYFSETQRNKGNFPGRFSGRQFSNSRSEMNVSTLELGDSALYLCASSSTGLDTGELFFGEGSRLTVL.

DNA of the CDR3: TGCGCCAGCAGTGAGTCTCGGACTACCTCGAACACCGGGGAGCTGTTTTTT. Residues: CASSESRTTSNTGELFF. The chain couples TRBV10-1 to TRBJ2-2; possibly TRBD2 for D (6 bases). Per germline, CDR1 WNHNN and CDR2 SYGVQD (reference sequence). Trimming cost V 0 bases and J 0 bases, with 11 bases left between them. This CDR3 spans 17 amino acids.

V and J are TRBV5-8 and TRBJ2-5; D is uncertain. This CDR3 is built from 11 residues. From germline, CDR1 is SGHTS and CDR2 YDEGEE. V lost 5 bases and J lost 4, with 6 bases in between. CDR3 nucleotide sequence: TGTGCCAGCAGGTCATCAGAGACCCAGTACTTC. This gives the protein CASRSSETQYF.

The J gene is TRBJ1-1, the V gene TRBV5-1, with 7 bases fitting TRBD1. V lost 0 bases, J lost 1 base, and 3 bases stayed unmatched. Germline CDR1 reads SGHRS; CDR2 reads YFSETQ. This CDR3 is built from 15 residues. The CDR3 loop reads CASSLVGQTNTEAFF. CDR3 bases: TGCGCCAGCAGCTTGGTGGGACAGACGAACACTGAAGCTTTCTTT.

The CDR3 loop reads CASSRGDRAFF. The CDR3 DNA is TGTGCCAGCAGCCGGGGGGATCGGGCTTTCTTT. The chain has TRBV6-5 and TRBJ1-1, with D possibly TRBD1 on 5 matching bases. CDR3 length equals 11 residues. CDR1 and CDR2 from the germline V gene are MNHEY and SVGAGI. Trimming removed 6 bases at V and 11 bases at J, with 13 bases between.

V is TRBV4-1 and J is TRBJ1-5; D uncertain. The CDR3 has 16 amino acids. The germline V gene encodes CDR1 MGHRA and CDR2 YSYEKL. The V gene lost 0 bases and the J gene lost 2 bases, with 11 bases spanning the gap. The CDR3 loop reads CASSQDAERGNQPQHF. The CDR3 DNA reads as TGCGCCAGCAGCCAAGATGCCGAGAGGGGCAATCAGCCCCAGCATTTT.

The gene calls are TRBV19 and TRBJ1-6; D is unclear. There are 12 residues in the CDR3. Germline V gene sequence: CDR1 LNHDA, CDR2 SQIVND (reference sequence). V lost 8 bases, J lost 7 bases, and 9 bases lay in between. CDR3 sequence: CASRRLNSPLHF. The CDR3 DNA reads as TGTGCCAGTCGTAGGCTCAATTCACCCCTCCACTTT.

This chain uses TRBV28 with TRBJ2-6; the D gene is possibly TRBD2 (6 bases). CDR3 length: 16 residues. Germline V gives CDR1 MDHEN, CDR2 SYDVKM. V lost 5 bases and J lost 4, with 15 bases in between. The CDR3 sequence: CASSAFGGQGANVLTF. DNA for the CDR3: TGTGCCAGCAGTGCATTCGGGGGTCAAGGGGCCAACGTCCTGACTTTC.

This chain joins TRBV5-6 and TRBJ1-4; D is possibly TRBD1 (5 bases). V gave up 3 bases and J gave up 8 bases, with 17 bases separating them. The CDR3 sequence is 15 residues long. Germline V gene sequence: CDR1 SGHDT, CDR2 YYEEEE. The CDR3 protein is CASSSPQGLGEKLFF. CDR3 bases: TGTGCCAGCAGCTCCCCCCAGGGTCTAGGCGAAAAACTGTTTTTT.

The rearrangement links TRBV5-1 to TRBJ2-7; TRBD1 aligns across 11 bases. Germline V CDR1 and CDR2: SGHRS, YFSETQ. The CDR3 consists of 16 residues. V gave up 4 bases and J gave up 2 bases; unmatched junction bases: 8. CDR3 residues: CASSLIPGQGAYEQYF. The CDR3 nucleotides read TGCGCCAGCAGCCTGATACCGGGACAGGGGGCCTACGAGCAGTACTTC.

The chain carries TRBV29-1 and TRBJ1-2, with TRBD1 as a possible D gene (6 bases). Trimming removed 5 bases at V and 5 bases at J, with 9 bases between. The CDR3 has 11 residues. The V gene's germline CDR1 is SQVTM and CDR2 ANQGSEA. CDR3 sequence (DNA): TGCAGCGTTATGCAGGGGTATGGCTACACCTTC. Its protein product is CSVMQGYGYTF.

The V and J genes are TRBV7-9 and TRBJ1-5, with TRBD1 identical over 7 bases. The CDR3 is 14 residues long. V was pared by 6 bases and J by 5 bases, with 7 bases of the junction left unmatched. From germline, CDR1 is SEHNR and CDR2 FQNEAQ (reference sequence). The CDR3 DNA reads TGTGCCAGCAGTTACGGACAGGCCCATCAGCCCCAGCATTTT. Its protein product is CASSYGQAHQPQHF.

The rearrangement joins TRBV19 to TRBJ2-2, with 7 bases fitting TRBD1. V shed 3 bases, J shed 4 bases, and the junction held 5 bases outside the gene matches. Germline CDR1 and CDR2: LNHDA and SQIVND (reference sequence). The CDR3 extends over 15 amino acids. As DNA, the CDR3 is TGTGCCAGTAGTATCCGGGACAGTGGCACCGGGGAGCTGTTTTTT. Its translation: CASSIRDSGTGELFF.

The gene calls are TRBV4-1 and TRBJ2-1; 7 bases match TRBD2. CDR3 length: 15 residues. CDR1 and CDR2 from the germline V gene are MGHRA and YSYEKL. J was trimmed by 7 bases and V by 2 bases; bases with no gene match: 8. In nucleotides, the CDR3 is TGCGCCAGCAGCCAATATGGCGGGGGAGGGAATGAGCAGTTCTTC. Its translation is CASSQYGGGGNEQFF.

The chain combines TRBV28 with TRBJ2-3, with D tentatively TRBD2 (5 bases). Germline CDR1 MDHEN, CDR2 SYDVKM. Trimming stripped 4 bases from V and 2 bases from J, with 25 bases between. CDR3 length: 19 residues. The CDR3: CASSSSIAPLGSTTDTQYF. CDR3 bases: TGTGCCAGCAGTTCCTCGATAGCGCCCCTAGGGTCTACCACAGATACGCAGTATTTT.